Detailed here is one T cell receptor beta chain. No antigen is known for it. Base qualities are not provided; no much larger clone lies one nucleotide away. The CDR3 numbers 14 residues from cysteine through phenylalanine. Solely the CDR3 DNA is kept, with 42 bases framed from the first base. The junction shows trimming of 6 bases on V and 6 bases on J, plus 18 bases between the germline ends. Via the germline V gene (reference sequence), CDR1 is SEHNR and CDR2 FQNEAQ. Peripheral blood CD8+ and CD4+ T cells from healthy donors, Susac syndrome patients and multiple sclerosis patients were profiled using high-throughput TCR beta sequencing. The multiple sclerosis controls were treatment-naive patients whose relapsing-remitting disease, either stable or active, fulfilled the revised McDonald criteria. Bulk CD8+ and CD4+ T cells were purified magnetically by negative isolation, whereas CD8+ TEMRA cells were enriched by FACS. Blood was collected in EDTA tubes and processed within 24 hours, with PBMCs isolated through density gradient centrifugation. PBMCs intended for TCR sequencing were frozen in liquid nitrogen and were later thawed in a 37 degrees C water bath. The sorted or isolated CD4+, CD8+ and CD8+ TEMRA cells had a purity of 90% or higher.

The sample comes from a study of CD8 T cells in Susac syndrome (dated by TCRdb to the late 2010s). At the level of the whole study: Repertoire sequencing was used to test whether CD8+ T cell activation and differentiation in Susac syndrome was antigen driven. The clonality of the CD8+ T cell repertoire was compared across about a dozen healthy donors, some 14 Susac syndrome patients and around 16 multiple sclerosis patients. Results and caveats for the whole study, not just this receptor: The study acknowledged that relatively few individuals were included in the TCR sequencing and HLA analysis.

RNA was extracted with the RNeasy kit and about 0.5 to 1 ug was reverse transcribed using random hexamers. The immunoSEQ multiplex PCR assay, which covers 54 Vbeta and 13 Jbeta segments, was used to amplify TCR beta CDR3 regions. PCR amplification bias was corrected using a synthetic template baseline for primer optimization and computational correction. Per the original workflow: Reads were annotated to V, D and J genes per IMGT and analyzed with immunoSEQ Analyzer, keeping only productive sequences. To calculate clonality, Shannon entropy was normalized by log2 of the number of productive unique sequences and then subtracted from one. For each patient and control, public and private clones were evaluated within the 100 most prevalent clones. Clones were defined as Susac-specific when absent from the healthy and MS cohorts, from about a thousand published viral clones and from other ImmuneACCESS disease sequences. TCRdb ran its own pipeline on the public reads, namely fastp trimming at Q25 and MiXCR clone calling, and kept in-frame beta chains. Rows are combined by CDR3 protein, so each entry shows the most common genes and DNA. What appears here as the V and J calls and clone size reflects TCRdb's work, not the paper's. For this sample the table gives 95,000 to 150,000 distinct CDR3 sequences, of which just over 90% were detected only once. The ten largest clones capture approximately 0.3% of the sample.

The receptor's source is a human donor with multiple sclerosis. The chain joins TRBV7-9 to TRBJ2-7; the D gene is perhaps TRBD1 or TRBD2, as each covers 5 bases. The material sequenced was CD8+ T cells from PBMCs. The DNA is as follows: TGTGCCAGCAGACCGTCTGAGGGGCCCCTCGAGCAGTACTTC. It is translated as CASRPSEGPLEQYF.